Each of the 4 T cell receptor beta chains below was sequenced from the same sample in a study of T cells after yellow fever vaccination. TCRdb re-called the 5' RACE reads with MiXCR, one entry per CDR3 protein. The sample includes roughly 500,000 distinct CDR3 sequences, roughly 19% of them seen just once. This material consisted of PBMCs, taken 15 days after the yellow fever booster vaccination. The receptor set was obtained from a man aged 25 to 40 who received the YFV17D yellow fever vaccine.

This sequence joins TRBV25-1 and TRBJ2-1, with D tentatively TRBD1 or TRBD2 (5 bases each). The ends were cut back, 4 bases at V and 0 bases at J, with 10 bases in the middle. The germline gives CDR1 MGHDK, CDR2 SYGVNS. The CDR3 consists of 15 residues. The CDR3 region is CASSGGDPSYNEQFF. The DNA for the CDR3 is TGTGCCAGCAGTGGTGGGGACCCCTCCTACAATGAGCAGTTCTTC.

The chain uses TRBV5-6 and TRBJ1-1, with TRBD1 matching over 10 bases. CDR1 SGHDT and CDR2 YYEEEE come from the germline V gene. Trimming took 1 base from V and 1 from J; bases not matched to a gene: 4. The CDR3 is 16 amino acids. The CDR3 DNA sequence: TGTGCCAGCAGCTTGCCGGGACAGGGGCGGAACACTGAAGCTTTCTTT. Protein sequence: CASSLPGQGRNTEAFF.

The chain joins TRBV20-1 to TRBJ1-4; D is unresolved. The CDR3 consists of 15 residues. The germline V gene encodes CDR1 DFQATT and CDR2 SNEGSKA (reference sequence). V was cut by 6 bases and J by 7 bases, with 21 bases left in between. CDR3 DNA sequence: TGCAGTGCGCTGGGAAGGGTGGGCGAAGGTGAAAAACTGTTTTTT. It encodes CSALGRVGEGEKLFF.

V gene TRBV18 combines with J gene TRBJ2-2, with 8 bases aligning to TRBD1. The CDR3 sequence is 15 residues long. With V trimmed by 3 bases and J by 6 bases, 6 bases remained unmatched. From germline, CDR1 is KGHSH and CDR2 LQKENI. This CDR3 reads CASSPPDRAAGELFF. The CDR3 nucleotides read TGTGCCAGCTCACCCCCGGACAGGGCGGCCGGGGAGCTGTTTTTT.